This TCR beta chain was found in a study of beta chain features in type 1 diabetes. This clone was seen a handful of times. What it binds is not known. Whole-study findings and limits: Naive, central memory and Treg TCRB repertoires seemed to resemble each other more closely in patients than they did in healthy donors. Researchers report that Type 1 diabetes patients had moderately but significantly shorter TCRB CDR3s across all four CD4+ subsets. PCR might preferentially amplify shorter templates, equally in patients and controls.

V lost 4 bases, J lost 3 bases, and 12 bases lay in between. Germline CDR1 and CDR2: SGHNT and YYREEE (reference sequence). This CDR3 spans 14 amino acids. cDNA synthesis used the whole RNA isolate, giving expressed TCRB sequences. Sequenced by immunoSEQ multiplex PCR; TCRdb stores in-frame clones only, minus some. The sample includes about 180,000 clones, approximately 7.9% of them seen just once. The chain links TRBV5-4 to TRBJ2-3; TRBD1 might be the D (6 bases). The sample consisted of central memory CD4+ T cells from blood. This TCR came from a man in his late teens or twenties with type 1 diabetes. The CDR3 loop reads CASSPRGETDTQYF. For the CDR3, the DNA is TGTGCCAGCAGCCCCAGGGGAGAGACAGATACGCAGTATTTT.